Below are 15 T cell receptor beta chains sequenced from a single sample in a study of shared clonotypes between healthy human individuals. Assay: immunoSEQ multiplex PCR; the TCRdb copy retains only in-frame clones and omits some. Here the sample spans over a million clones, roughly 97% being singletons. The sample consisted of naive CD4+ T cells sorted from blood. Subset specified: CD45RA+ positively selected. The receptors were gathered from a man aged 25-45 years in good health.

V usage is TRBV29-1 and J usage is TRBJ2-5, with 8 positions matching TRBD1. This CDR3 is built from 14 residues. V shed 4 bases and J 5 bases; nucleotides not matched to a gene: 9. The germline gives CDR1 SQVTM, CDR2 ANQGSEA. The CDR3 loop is CSVGGQGSGETQYF. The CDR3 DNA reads TGCAGCGTTGGAGGACAGGGATCGGGGGAGACCCAGTACTTC. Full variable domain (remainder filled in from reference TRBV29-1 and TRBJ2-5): SAVISQKPSRDICQRGTSLTIQCQVDSQVTMMFWYRQQPGQSLTLIATANQGSEATYESGFVIDKFPISRPNLTFSTLTVSNMSPEDSSIYLCSVGGQGSGETQYFGPGTRLLVL.

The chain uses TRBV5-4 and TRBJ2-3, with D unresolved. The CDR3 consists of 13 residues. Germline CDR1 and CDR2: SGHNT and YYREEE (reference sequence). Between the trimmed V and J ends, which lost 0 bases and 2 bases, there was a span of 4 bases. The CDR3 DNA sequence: TGTGCCAGCAGCTTGGCGGACACAGATACGCAGTATTTT. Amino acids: CASSLADTDTQYF.

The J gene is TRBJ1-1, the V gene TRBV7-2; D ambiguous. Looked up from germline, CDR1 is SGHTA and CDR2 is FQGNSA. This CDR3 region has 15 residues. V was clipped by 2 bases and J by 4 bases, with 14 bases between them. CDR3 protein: CASSLSRVEITEAFF. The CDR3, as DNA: TGTGCCAGCAGCTTATCGCGGGTAGAAATCACTGAAGCTTTCTTT.

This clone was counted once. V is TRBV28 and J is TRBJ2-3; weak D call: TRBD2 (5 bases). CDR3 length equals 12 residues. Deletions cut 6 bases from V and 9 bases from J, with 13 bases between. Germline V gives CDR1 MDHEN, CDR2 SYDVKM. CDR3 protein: CASRTATGTQYF. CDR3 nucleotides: TGTGCCAGCAGAACCGCGACGGGGACGCAGTATTTT.

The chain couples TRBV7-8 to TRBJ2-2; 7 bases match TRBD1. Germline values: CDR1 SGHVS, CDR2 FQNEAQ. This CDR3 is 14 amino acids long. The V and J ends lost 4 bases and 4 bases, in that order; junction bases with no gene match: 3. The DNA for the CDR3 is TGTGCCAGCAGCTCAGAGGGGGCCACCGGGGAGCTGTTTTTT. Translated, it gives CASSSEGATGELFF.

The CDR3, as DNA: TGTGCCAGCAGCCCCCGGACGGGATACAATGAGCAGTTCTTC. It translates to CASSPRTGYNEQFF. The rearrangement uses TRBV7-2 and TRBJ2-1; a weak D match, TRBD2 (5 bases). CDR1 and CDR2 from the germline V gene are SGHTA and FQGNSA. Trimming pared 5 bases from V and 4 bases from J, leaving 12 bases between. The CDR3 has 14 amino acids.

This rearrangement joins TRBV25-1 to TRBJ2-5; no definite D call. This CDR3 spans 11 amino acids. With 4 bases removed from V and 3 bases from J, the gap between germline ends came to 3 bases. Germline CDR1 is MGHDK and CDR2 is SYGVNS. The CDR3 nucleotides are TGTGCCAGCAGTGGAGAAGAGACCCAGTACTTC. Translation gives CASSGEETQYF.

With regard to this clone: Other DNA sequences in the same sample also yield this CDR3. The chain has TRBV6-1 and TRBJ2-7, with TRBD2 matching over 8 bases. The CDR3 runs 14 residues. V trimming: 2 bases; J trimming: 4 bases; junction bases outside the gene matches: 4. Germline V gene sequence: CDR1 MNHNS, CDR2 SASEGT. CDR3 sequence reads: CASSEPSGSYEQYF. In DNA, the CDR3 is TGTGCCAGCAGTGAACCGAGCGGGAGTTACGAGCAGTACTTC.

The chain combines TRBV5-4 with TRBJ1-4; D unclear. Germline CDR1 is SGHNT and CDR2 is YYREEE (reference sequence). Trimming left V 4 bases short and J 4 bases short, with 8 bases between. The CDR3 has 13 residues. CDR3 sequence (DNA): TGTGCCAGCAGCGGAGCCCTTAATGAAAAACTGTTTTTT. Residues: CASSGALNEKLFF.

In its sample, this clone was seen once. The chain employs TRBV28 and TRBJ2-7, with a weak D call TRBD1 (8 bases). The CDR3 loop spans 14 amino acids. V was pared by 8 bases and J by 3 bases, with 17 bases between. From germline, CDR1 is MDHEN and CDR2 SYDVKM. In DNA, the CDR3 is TGTGCCAGCCAGGGGGCGGGAGCAAACTACGAGCAGTACTTC. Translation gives CASQGAGANYEQYF.

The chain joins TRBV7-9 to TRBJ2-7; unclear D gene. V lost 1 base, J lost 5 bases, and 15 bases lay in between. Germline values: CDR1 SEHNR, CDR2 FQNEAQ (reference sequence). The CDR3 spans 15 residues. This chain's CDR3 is CASSLDVFLVHEQYF. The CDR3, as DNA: TGTGCCAGCAGCTTAGACGTTTTCCTGGTACACGAGCAGTACTTC.

CDR3 loop: CASSFTGDQETQYF. The DNA for the CDR3 is TGCGCCAGCAGCTTTACAGGAGACCAAGAGACCCAGTACTTC. This chain uses TRBV5-1 with TRBJ2-5; a weak D match, TRBD1 (5 bases). From germline, CDR1 is SGHRS and CDR2 YFSETQ. The CDR3 consists of 14 residues. V dropped 2 bases and J dropped 0 bases, with 8 bases sitting between them.

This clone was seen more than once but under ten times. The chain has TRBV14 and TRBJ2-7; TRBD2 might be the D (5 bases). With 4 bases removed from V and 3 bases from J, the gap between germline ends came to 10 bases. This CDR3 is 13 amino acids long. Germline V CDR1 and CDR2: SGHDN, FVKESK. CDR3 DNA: TGTGCCAGCAGCCCCCGGGATATCTACGAGCAGTACTTC. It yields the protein CASSPRDIYEQYF.

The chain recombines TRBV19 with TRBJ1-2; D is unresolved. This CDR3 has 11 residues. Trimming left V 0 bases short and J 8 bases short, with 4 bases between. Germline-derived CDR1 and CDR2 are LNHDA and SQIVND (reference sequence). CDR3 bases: TGTGCCAGTAGTATAGATCTGGGCTACACCTTC. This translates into CASSIDLGYTF. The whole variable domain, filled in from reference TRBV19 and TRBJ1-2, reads DGGITQSPKYLFRKEGQNVTLSCEQNLNHDAMYWYRQDPGQGLRLIYYSQIVNDFQKGDIAEGYSVSREKKESFPLTVTSAQKNPTAFYLCASSIDLGYTFGSGTRLTVV.

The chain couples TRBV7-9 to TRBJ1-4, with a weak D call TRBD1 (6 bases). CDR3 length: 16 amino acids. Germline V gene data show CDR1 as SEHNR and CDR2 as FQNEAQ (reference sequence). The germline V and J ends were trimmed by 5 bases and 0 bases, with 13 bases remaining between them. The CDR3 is CASSPVQGSTNEKLFF. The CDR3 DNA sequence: TGTGCCAGCAGCCCGGTCCAGGGGTCAACTAATGAAAAACTGTTTTTT.